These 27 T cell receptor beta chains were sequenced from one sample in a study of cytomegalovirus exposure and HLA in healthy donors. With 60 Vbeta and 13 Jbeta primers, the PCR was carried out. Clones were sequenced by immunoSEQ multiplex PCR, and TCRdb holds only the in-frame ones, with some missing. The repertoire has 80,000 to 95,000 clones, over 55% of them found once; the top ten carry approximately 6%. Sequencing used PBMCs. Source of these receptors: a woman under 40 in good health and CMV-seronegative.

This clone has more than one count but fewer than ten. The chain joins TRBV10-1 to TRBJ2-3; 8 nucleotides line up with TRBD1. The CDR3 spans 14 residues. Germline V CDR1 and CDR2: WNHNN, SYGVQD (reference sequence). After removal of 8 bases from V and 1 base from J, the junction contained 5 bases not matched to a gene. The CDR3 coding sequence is TGCGCCAGCGACAGGGGACTTCGCACAGATACGCAGTATTTT. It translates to CASDRGLRTDTQYF.

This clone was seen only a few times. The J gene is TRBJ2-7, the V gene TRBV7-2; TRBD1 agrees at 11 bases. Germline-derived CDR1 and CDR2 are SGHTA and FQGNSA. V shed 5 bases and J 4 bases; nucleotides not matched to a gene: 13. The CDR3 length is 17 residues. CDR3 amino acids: CASSTIWGQGVPYEQYF. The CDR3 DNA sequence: TGTGCCAGCAGCACCATATGGGGACAGGGGGTTCCATACGAGCAGTACTTC.

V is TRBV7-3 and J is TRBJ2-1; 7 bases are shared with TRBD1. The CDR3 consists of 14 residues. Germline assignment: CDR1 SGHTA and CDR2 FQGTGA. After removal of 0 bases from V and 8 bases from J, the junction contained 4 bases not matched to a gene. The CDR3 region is CASSLTGGTDEQFF. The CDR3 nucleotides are TGTGCCAGCAGCTTAACAGGGGGCACGGATGAGCAGTTCTTC.

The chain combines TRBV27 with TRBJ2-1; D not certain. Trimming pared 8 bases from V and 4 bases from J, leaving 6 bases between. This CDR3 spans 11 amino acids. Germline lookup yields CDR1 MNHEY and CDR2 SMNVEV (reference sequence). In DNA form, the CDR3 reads TGTGCCAGCCGCGAGTACAATGAGCAGTTCTTC. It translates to CASREYNEQFF.

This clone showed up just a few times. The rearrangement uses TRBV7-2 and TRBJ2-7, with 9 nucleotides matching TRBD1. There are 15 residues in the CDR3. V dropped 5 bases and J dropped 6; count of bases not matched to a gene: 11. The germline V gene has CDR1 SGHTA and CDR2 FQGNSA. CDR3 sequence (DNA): TGTGCCAGCAGCGTTAACAGGGGGCAATTCGCCGAGCAGTACTTC. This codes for CASSVNRGQFAEQYF.

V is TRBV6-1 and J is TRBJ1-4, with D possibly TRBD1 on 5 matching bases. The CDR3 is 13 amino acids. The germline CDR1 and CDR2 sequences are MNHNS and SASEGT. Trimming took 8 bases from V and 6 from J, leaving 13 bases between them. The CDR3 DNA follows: TGTGCCAGCGCCGGGGGAAGGGATGAAAAACTGTTTTTT. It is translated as CASAGGRDEKLFF.

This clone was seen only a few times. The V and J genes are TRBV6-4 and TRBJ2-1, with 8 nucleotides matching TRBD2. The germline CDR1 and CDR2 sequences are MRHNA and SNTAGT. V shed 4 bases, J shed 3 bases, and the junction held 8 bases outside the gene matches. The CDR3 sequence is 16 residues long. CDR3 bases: TGTGCCAGCAGTGCCGACAGCGGGGGTTTCTACAATGAGCAGTTCTTC. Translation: CASSADSGGFYNEQFF.

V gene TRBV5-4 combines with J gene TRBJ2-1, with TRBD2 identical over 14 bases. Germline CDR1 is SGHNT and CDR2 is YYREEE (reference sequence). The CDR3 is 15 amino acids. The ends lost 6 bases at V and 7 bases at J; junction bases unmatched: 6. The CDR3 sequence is CASTPTSGRGNEQFF. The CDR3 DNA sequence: TGTGCCAGCACCCCGACTAGCGGGAGGGGGAATGAGCAGTTCTTC.

CDR3 DNA: TGTGCCAGCAGTGATCTATCAGGGACAGCAACCTACGAGCAGTACTTC. It codes for CASSDLSGTATYEQYF. This chain connects TRBV25-1 to TRBJ2-5, with 7 bases that match TRBD1. With the DNA end fitting TRBJ2-7 better, the J assignment may be wrong. The CDR3 loop spans 16 amino acids. Germline V gene data show CDR1 as MGHDK and CDR2 as SYGVNS.

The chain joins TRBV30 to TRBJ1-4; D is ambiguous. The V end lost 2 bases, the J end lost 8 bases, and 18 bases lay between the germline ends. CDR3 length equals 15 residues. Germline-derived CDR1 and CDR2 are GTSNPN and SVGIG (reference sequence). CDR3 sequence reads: CAWSSGSLKGEKLFF. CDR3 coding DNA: TGTGCCTGGAGTTCGGGGTCGCTTAAAGGCGAAAAACTGTTTTTT.

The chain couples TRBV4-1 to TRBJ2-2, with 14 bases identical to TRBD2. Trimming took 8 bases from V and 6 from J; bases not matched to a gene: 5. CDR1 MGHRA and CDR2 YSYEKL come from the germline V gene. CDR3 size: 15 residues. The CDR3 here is CASRLAGGRAGELFF. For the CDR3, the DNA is TGCGCCAGCCGACTAGCGGGGGGGCGGGCCGGGGAGCTGTTTTTT.

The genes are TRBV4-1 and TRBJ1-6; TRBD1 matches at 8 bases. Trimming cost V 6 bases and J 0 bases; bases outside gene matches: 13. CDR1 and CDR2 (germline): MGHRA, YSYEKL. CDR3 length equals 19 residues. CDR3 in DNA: TGCGCCAGCAGGGGAAGACAGGGGAGTGGAAGCTCCTATAATTCACCCCTCCACTTT. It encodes CASRGRQGSGSSYNSPLHF.

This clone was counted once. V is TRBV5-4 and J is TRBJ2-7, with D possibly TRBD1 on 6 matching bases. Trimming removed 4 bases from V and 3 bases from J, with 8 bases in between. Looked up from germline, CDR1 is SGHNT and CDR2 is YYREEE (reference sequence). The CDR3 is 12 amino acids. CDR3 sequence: CASSVDSYEQYF. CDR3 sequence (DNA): TGTGCCAGCAGCGTGGACAGCTACGAGCAGTACTTC.

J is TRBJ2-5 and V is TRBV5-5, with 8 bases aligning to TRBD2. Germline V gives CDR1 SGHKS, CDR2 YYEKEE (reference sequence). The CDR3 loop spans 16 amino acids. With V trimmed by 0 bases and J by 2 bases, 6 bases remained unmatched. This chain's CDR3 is CASSLVRGVLQETQYF. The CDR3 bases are TGTGCCAGCAGCTTGGTGCGGGGGGTGCTTCAAGAGACCCAGTACTTC.

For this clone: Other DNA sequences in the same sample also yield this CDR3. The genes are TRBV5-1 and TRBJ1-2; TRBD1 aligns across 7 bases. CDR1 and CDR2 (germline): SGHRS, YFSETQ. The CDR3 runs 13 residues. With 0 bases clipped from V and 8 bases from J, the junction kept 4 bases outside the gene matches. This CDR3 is CASSLEGARGYTF. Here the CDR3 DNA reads TGCGCCAGCAGCTTGGAGGGGGCGAGAGGCTACACCTTC. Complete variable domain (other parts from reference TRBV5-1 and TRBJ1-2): KAGVTQTPRYLIKTRGQQVTLSCSPISGHRSVSWYQQTPGQGLQFLFEYFSETQRNKGNFPGRFSGRQFSNSRSEMNVSTLELGDSALYLCASSLEGARGYTFGSGTRLTVV.

In DNA form, the CDR3 reads TGTGCCAGCAGATCCCGACAGGACTCTGAAGCTTTCTTT. This translates into CASRSRQDSEAFF. The chain recombines TRBV6-6 with TRBJ1-1, with D perhaps matching TRBD1 (6 bases). Trimming cost V 6 bases and J 6 bases, with 14 bases left between them. From germline, CDR1 is MNHNY and CDR2 SVGAGI (reference sequence). CDR3 length equals 13 residues.

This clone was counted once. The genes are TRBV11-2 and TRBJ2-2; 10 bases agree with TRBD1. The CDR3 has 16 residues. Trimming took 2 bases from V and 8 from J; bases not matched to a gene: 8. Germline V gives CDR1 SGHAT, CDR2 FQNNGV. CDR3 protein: CASSLPGTGVSGELFF. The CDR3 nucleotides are TGTGCCAGCAGCTTACCCGGGACAGGGGTCTCTGGGGAGCTGTTTTTT.

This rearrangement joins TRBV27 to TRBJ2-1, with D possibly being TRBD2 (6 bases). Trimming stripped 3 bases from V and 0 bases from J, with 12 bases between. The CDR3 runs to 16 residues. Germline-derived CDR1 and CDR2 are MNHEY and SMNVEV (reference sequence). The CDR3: CASSLYVGGSYNEQFF. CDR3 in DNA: TGTGCCAGCAGTTTGTACGTGGGGGGCTCCTACAATGAGCAGTTCTTC.

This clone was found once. CDR3 sequence reads: CASSDSRENYSNQPQHF. The CDR3 DNA reads TGTGCCAGCAGTGATTCCAGAGAGAACTATAGCAATCAGCCCCAGCATTTT. V usage is TRBV25-1 and J usage is TRBJ1-5; D gene ambiguous. The V gene lost 3 bases and the J gene lost 0 bases, with 15 bases spanning the gap. In germline, CDR1 is MGHDK, CDR2 SYGVNS. This CDR3 has 17 amino acids.

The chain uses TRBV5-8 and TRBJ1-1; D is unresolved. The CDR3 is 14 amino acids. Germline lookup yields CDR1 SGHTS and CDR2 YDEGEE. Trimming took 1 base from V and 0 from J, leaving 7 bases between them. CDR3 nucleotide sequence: TGTGCCAGCAGCTTGCAGGCCTTGAACACTGAAGCTTTCTTT. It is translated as CASSLQALNTEAFF.

CDR3 bases: TGTGCTAGTGGCCCATTCCGGGACAGACAGTTCTTC. This gives the protein CASGPFRDRQFF. V and J are TRBV12-5 and TRBJ2-1; 7 bases are a match to TRBD1. V trimming: 6 bases; J trimming: 13 bases; junction bases outside the gene matches: 9. This CDR3 contains 12 residues. From germline, CDR1 is LGHNT and CDR2 FRNRAP.

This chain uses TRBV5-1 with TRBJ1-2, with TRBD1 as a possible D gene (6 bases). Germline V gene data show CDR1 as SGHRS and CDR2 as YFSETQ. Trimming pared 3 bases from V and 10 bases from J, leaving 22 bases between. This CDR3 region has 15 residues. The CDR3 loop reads CASSSSGAQSLSYTF. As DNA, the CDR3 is TGCGCCAGCAGCTCCTCAGGGGCTCAATCCCTATCCTACACCTTC.

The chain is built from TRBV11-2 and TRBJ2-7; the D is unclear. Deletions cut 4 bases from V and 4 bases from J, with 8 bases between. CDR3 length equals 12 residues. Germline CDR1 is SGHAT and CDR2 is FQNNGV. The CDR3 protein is CASSSLRYEQYF. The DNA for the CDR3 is TGTGCCAGCAGCTCCCTTCGGTACGAGCAGTACTTC.

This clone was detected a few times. CDR3 coding DNA: TGTGCCAGCAGCTTAGAGCCCGGGGGGGCGGCCAATGGCTACACCTTC. Encoded protein: CASSLEPGGAANGYTF. The rearrangement links TRBV11-2 to TRBJ1-2; possibly TRBD1 for D (6 bases). This CDR3 has 16 amino acids. V was shortened by 0 bases and J by 6 bases, with 17 bases between the two germline ends. Per germline, CDR1 SGHAT and CDR2 FQNNGV.

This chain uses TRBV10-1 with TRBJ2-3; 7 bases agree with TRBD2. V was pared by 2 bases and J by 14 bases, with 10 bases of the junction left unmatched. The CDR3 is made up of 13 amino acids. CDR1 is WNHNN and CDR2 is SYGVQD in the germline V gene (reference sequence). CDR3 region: CASSERTWSGMYF. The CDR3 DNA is TGCGCCAGCAGTGAGAGAACCTGGAGCGGGATGTATTTT.

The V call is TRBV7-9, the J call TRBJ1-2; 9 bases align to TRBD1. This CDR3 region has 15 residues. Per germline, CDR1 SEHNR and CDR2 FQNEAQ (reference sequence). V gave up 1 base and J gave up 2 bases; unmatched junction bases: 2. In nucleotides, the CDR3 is TGTGCCAGCAGCTTAGGGACAGGGGAGAACTATGGCTACACCTTC. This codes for CASSLGTGENYGYTF.

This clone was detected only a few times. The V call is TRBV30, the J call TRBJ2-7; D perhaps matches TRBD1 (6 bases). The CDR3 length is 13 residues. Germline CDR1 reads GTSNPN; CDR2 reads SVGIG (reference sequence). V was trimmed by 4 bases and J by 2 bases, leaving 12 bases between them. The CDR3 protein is CAWMTGDTYEQYF. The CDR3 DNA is TGTGCCTGGATGACCGGGGACACCTACGAGCAGTACTTC. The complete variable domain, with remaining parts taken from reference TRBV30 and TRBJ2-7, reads SQTIHQWPATLVQPVGSPLSLECTVEGTSNPNLYWYRQAAGRGLQLLFYSVGIGQISSEVPQNLSASRPQDRQFILSSKKLLLSDSGFYLCAWMTGDTYEQYFGPGTRLTVT.